A selection of T cell receptor beta chains follows, all from one sample in a study of STAT5B mutations in CD4+ large granular lymphocyte leukemia. This table comes from immunoSEQ multiplex PCR, and its TCRdb copy is limited to in-frame clones, with some not included. There are roughly 32,000 clones in the sample; 65% to 85% occur only once, and about 2.1% lies in the top ten. Source material: CD4+ T cells from blood buffy coats. These receptors were collected from a human donor in good health. CDR3s include the opening cysteine and the closing phenylalanine or tryptophan. A D gene is named only where the DNA matches it firmly. For some rows the clone size is stated as once, few or many, or as a class when expanded; others skip it.

J: TRBJ1-6
size: -
V: TRBV19
D: -
length: 17
CDR3: CASSMEQGSIWNSPLHF
DNA: TGTGCCAGTAGTATGGAACAGGGCAGTATTTGGAATTCACCCCTCCACTTT

J: TRBJ2-1
size: -
V: TRBV29-1
D: TRBD2
length: 18
CDR3: CSVEAKPEREPNYNEQFF
DNA: TGCAGCGTTGAAGCCAAACCTGAGCGGGAGCCCAACTACAATGAGCAGTTCTTC

J: TRBJ2-2
size: -
V: TRBV5-1
D: -
length: 14
CDR3: CASSLNSFTGELFF
DNA: TGCGCCAGCAGCCTAAATAGTTTCACCGGGGAGCTGTTTTTT

J: TRBJ2-5
size: -
V: TRBV15
D: TRBD1
length: 14
CDR3: CATSSQGAGETQYF
DNA: TGTGCCACCAGCAGTCAGGGGGCCGGAGAGACCCAGTACTTC

J: TRBJ2-3
size: -
V: TRBV7-9
D: -
length: 13
CDR3: CASIPSSTDTQYF
DNA: TGTGCCAGCATCCCGAGTAGCACAGATACGCAGTATTTT

J: TRBJ1-5
size: -
V: TRBV6-1
D: TRBD1
length: 15
CDR3: CASSWTGGQDQPQHF
DNA: TGTGCCAGCAGTTGGACAGGGGGCCAAGATCAGCCCCAGCATTTT

J: TRBJ1-6
size: -
V: TRBV5-1
D: -
length: 16
CDR3: CASSPEGRGGNSPLHF
DNA: TGCGCCAGCAGCCCCGAAGGTCGGGGAGGGAATTCACCCCTCCACTTT

J: TRBJ2-1
size: once
V: TRBV5-1
D: -
length: 12
CDR3: CASSLGAREQFF
DNA: TGCGCCAGCAGCTTGGGGGCAAGGGAGCAGTTCTTC

J: TRBJ2-3
size: -
V: TRBV6-1
D: TRBD2
length: 15
CDR3: CASRLLGGSTDTQYF
DNA: TGTGCCAGCAGACTCCTCGGGGGGAGCACAGATACGCAGTATTTT

J: TRBJ2-3
size: -
V: TRBV19
D: -
length: 15
CDR3: CASSPGTEPLDTQYF
DNA: TGTGCCAGTAGTCCCGGGACGGAGCCTCTGGATACGCAGTATTTT

J: TRBJ1-1
size: once
V: TRBV27
D: -
length: 14
CDR3: CASSYTAGLTEAFF
DNA: TGTGCCAGCAGTTACACGGCAGGGTTGACTGAAGCTTTCTTT

J: TRBJ2-1
size: -
V: TRBV7-2
D: TRBD1
length: 15
CDR3: CASSLEGAKYNEQFF
DNA: TGTGCCAGCAGCTTAGAGGGGGCGAAGTACAATGAGCAGTTCTTC

J: TRBJ1-4
size: -
V: TRBV5-6
D: -
length: 13
CDR3: CASSPGPLGKLFF
DNA: TGTGCCAGCAGCCCCGGTCCACTCGGGAAACTGTTTTTT

J: TRBJ2-5
size: -
V: TRBV7-8
D: TRBD1
length: 15
CDR3: CASSMPGQGKETQYF
DNA: TGTGCCAGCAGCATGCCGGGACAGGGGAAAGAGACCCAGTACTTC

J: TRBJ1-4
size: -
V: TRBV5-6
D: -
length: 16
CDR3: CASSLWTGFINEKLFF
DNA: TGTGCCAGCAGCCTCTGGACGGGATTCATTAATGAAAAACTGTTTTTT

J: TRBJ2-5
size: -
V: TRBV19
D: -
length: 15
CDR3: CASSNIGGFQETQYF
DNA: TGTGCCAGTAGCAACATAGGAGGGTTCCAAGAGACCCAGTACTTC

J: TRBJ2-2
size: -
V: TRBV10-1
D: TRBD2
length: 16
CDR3: CASSGARTRGTGELFF
DNA: TGCGCCAGCAGTGGAGCGCGGACTAGAGGCACCGGGGAGCTGTTTTTT

J: TRBJ2-5
size: -
V: TRBV5-4
D: TRBD2
length: 15
CDR3: CASSLGLAGQETQYF
DNA: TGTGCCAGCAGCTTGGGACTAGCGGGCCAAGAGACCCAGTACTTC

J: TRBJ1-6
size: -
V: TRBV5-6
D: TRBD1
length: 14
CDR3: CASTLTGTGQALHF
DNA: TGTGCCAGCACGCTAACCGGGACAGGGCAGGCCCTCCACTTT

J: TRBJ2-1
size: -
V: TRBV4-1
D: TRBD2
length: 17
CDR3: CASSQEGSSGGTNEQFF
DNA: TGCGCCAGCAGCCAAGAAGGGAGCAGCGGGGGAACCAATGAGCAGTTCTTC

J: TRBJ1-4
size: -
V: TRBV19
D: TRBD1
length: 15
CDR3: CASRPGQASNEKLFF
DNA: TGTGCCAGTAGGCCGGGACAGGCGTCTAATGAAAAACTGTTTTTT

J: TRBJ1-1
size: -
V: TRBV6-5
D: -
length: 14
CDR3: CASKLGPAEYEAFF
DNA: TGTGCCAGCAAATTGGGACCGGCTGAATATGAAGCTTTCTTT

J: TRBJ1-3
size: -
V: TRBV6-5
D: -
length: 14
CDR3: CASSLGGSGNTIYF
DNA: TGTGCCAGCAGCTTAGGTGGCTCTGGAAACACCATATATTTT

J: TRBJ2-5
size: medium-sized
V: TRBV19
D: -
length: 14
CDR3: CASSGLTQQETQYF
DNA: TGTGCCAGTAGTGGATTGACCCAACAAGAGACCCAGTACTTC

J: TRBJ2-3
size: -
V: TRBV5-8
D: -
length: 13
CDR3: CASSWDNTDTQYF
DNA: TGTGCCAGCAGTTGGGACAACACAGATACGCAGTATTTT

J: TRBJ1-3
size: -
V: TRBV4-1
D: -
length: 15
CDR3: CASSQGPRSEWTIYF
DNA: TGCGCCAGCAGCCAAGGGCCCCGGAGTGAGTGGACCATATATTTT

J: TRBJ2-1
size: -
V: TRBV7-2
D: -
length: 13
CDR3: CASSWKLSNEQFF
DNA: TGTGCCAGCAGCTGGAAGCTTAGCAATGAGCAGTTCTTC